A selection of T cell receptor beta chains follows, all from one sample in a study of T cells after posttransplantation cyclophosphamide. The table came from immunoSEQ multiplex PCR; TCRdb's copy has only in-frame clones and leaves some out. The sample includes 25,000 to 30,000 clones, roughly 88% of them seen just once. The sequencing input was PBMCs. These receptors all stem from a man in his fifties. Both conserved end residues are part of each CDR3. The order of the fields is J gene, V gene, clone size, D gene, CDR3 DNA, CDR3 protein. A D gene is named only where the DNA matches it firmly. Some rows mark clone size as missing; the rest say once, few, many or name a class of expanded clone.

TRBJ2-3 TRBV7-9 - - TGTGCCAGCAGCCGCGTAGGGGGTGGACTCACTCGCACAGATACGCAGTATTTT CASSRVGGGLTRTDTQYF
TRBJ2-5 TRBV5-6 - - TGTGCCAGCAGCATATTGACAGGCCGGTTGATCCAGTACTTC CASSILTGRLIQYF
TRBJ2-1 TRBV30 - TRBD2 TGTGCCTGGAGCGGGCGGGGGGGCCGCAATGAGCAGTTCTTC CAWSGRGGRNEQFF
TRBJ2-2 TRBV6-1 - - TGTGCCAGCACTTTGCCTAATACCGGGGAGCTGTTTTTT CASTLPNTGELFF
TRBJ2-7 TRBV12-5 - TRBD2 TGTGCTAGTGGTTTGAAGGGTGGACTAGCGGCCGGGTTTCCCGATAGGACCTACGAGCAGTACTTC CASGLKGGLAAGFPDRTYEQYF
TRBJ1-1 TRBV5-1 once TRBD1 TGCGCCAGCTTCGACCCCCAGGGGGCGGGCACTGAAGCTTTCTTT CASFDPQGAGTEAFF
TRBJ1-3 TRBV7-9 - - TGTGCCAGCAGCCCTTACACCGACACCATATATTTT CASSPYTDTIYF
TRBJ2-1 TRBV4-2 - - TGTGCCAGCAGCCTTACTAGGACGGGGAATGAGCAGTTCTTC CASSLTRTGNEQFF
TRBJ2-3 TRBV19 - TRBD2 TGTGCCAGTAGTCTCGGACTAGCGGGCCTCACAGATACGCAGTATTTT CASSLGLAGLTDTQYF
TRBJ2-7 TRBV19 once - TGTGCCAGTAAGCCCCGGGGGAACTACGAGCAGTACTTC CASKPRGNYEQYF
TRBJ1-2 TRBV5-6 few - TGTGCCAGCAGCTCGGACAGCAACTCTGGCTACACCTTC CASSSDSNSGYTF
TRBJ2-3 TRBV19 - - TGTGCCAGCACAGGTCCTTGGAAGGATACGCAGTATTTT CASTGPWKDTQYF
TRBJ2-3 TRBV2 - TRBD2 TGTGCCAGCACCAGACTAGCAATTGACGCGGATACGCAGTATTTT CASTRLAIDADTQYF
TRBJ1-1 TRBV6-5 - - TGTGCCAGCAGTTCCAGGGGGAACACTGAAGCTTTCTTT CASSSRGNTEAFF
TRBJ1-5 TRBV27 - TRBD1 TGTGCCAGCAGTTCCAATTTACAGGGGCTTAATCAGCCCCAGCATTTT CASSSNLQGLNQPQHF
TRBJ2-3 TRBV6-6 - - TGTGCCAGCAGTTCCACTCGGGGGAGCACAGATACGCAGTATTTT CASSSTRGSTDTQYF
TRBJ2-2 TRBV19 - TRBD2 TGTGCCTCTAACGTCGGGAGGTCGGGGGGGGGCGGGGAGCTGTTTTTT CASNVGRSGGGGELFF
TRBJ2-3 TRBV27 - - TGTGCCAGCAGTCACCCACTCACAGATACGCAGTATTTT CASSHPLTDTQYF
TRBJ2-5 TRBV7-2 - - TGTGCCAGCAGCGTCCAGGGGGGCCAAATACAAGAGACCCAGTACTTC CASSVQGGQIQETQYF
TRBJ1-1 TRBV5-5 - - TGTGCCAGCAGGTTCTTAAGAGCGGCAGGAAACACTGAAGCTTTCTTT CASRFLRAAGNTEAFF
TRBJ2-7 TRBV6-1 - - TGTGCCAGCAGGCTAGCTTTCTACGAGCAGTACTTC CASRLAFYEQYF
TRBJ1-1 TRBV2 - TRBD1 TGTGCCAGCAGTCCAGAAGTGGGACAGCTCACTGAAGCTTTCTTT CASSPEVGQLTEAFF
TRBJ2-1 TRBV5-4 few TRBD1 TGTGCCAGCAGCTCCGGGACAGGGGTCTACAATGAGCAGTTCTTC CASSSGTGVYNEQFF
TRBJ2-7 TRBV5-1 - - TGCGCCAGCAGCTTGGAGGGCGGGATCCTGCTGGGTTACGAGCAGTACTTC CASSLEGGILLGYEQYF